Sequencing of this TCR beta chain was carried out in a study of T cells after yellow fever vaccination. Whole-study results and caveats: Abundant bulk-derived clonotypes could contaminate FACS-sorted repertoires. Shared CD4/CD8 clonotypes were a small share, likely from convergent recombination. A large majority of primary-vaccination clones showed up again after the booster (roughly 95% CD4, around 88% CD8).

V lost 5 bases to trimming and J lost 3 bases, with 13 bases between them. The CDR3 sequence is 14 residues long. Germline CDR1 SGHAT, CDR2 FQDESV (reference sequence). In TCRdb, the 5' RACE reads were re-called with MiXCR into one record per CDR3 protein. This table holds 280,000 or so distinct CDR3 sequences, 8.7% found once. As to this clonotype: Its antigen is currently unknown.

Source: CD4+ T cells sorted from PBMCs, taken 5 days after the yellow fever booster vaccination. The rearrangement uses TRBV11-1 and TRBJ1-1; D is possibly TRBD1 (6 bases). The clonotype was recovered from a young man who received the YFV17D yellow fever vaccine. This chain's CDR3 is CASSPLGGYTEAFF. DNA for the CDR3: TGTGCCAGCAGCCCACTCGGGGGCTACACTGAAGCTTTCTTT.